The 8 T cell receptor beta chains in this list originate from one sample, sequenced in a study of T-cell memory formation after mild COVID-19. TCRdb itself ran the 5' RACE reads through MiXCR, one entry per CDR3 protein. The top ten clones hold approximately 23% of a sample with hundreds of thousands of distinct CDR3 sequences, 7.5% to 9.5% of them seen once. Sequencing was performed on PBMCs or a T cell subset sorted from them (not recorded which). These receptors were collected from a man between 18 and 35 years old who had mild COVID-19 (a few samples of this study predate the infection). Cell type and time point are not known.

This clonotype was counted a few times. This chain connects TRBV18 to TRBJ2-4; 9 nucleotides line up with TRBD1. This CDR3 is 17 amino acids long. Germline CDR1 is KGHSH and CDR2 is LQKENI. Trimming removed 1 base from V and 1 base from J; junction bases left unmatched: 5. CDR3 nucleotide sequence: TGTGCCAGCTCACCACTGGGACAGGGACGGGCCAAAAACATTCAGTACTTC. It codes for CASSPLGQGRAKNIQYF.

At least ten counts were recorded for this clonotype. The CDR3 loop reads CASSQGTSWETQYF. CDR3 nucleotides: TGTGCCAGCAGCCAAGGAACCTCTTGGGAGACCCAGTACTTC. V and J are TRBV14 and TRBJ2-5; D remains unclear. Per germline, CDR1 SGHDN and CDR2 FVKESK. The CDR3 contains 14 residues. Trimming took off 1 base at V and 5 bases at J, with 11 bases between the two ends.

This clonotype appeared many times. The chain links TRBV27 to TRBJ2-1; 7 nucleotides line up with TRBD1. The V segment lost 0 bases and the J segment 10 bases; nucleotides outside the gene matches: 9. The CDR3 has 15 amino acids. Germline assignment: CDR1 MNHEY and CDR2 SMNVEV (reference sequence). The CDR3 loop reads CASSLSGTERQEQFF. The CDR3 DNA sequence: TGTGCCAGCAGTTTATCAGGGACAGAACGACAGGAGCAGTTCTTC.

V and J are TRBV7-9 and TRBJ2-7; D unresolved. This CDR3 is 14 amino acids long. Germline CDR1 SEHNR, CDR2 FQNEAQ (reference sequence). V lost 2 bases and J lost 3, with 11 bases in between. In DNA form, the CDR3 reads TGTGCCAGCAGCTTAAGCTGGGGTGACTACGAGCAGTACTTC. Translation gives CASSLSWGDYEQYF.

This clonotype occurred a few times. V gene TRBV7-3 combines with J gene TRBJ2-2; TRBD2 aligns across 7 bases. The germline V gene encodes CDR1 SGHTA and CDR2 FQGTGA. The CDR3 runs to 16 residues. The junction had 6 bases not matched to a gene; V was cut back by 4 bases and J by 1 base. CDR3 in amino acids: CASSSGVAGNTGELFF. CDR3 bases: TGTGCCAGCAGCTCGGGGGTAGCGGGGAACACCGGGGAGCTGTTTTTT.

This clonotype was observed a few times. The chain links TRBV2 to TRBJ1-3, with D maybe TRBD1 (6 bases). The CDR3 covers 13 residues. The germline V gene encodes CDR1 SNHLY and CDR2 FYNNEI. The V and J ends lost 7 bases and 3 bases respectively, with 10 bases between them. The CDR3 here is CASKGVYGNTIYF. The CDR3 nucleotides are TGTGCCAGCAAGGGGGTTTATGGAAACACCATATATTTT.

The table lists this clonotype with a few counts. Written as DNA, the CDR3 is TGTGCCAGCAGCTTAAGCCCCTACTACGAGCAGTACGTC. Translation: CASSLSPYYEQYV. This chain joins TRBV7-2 and TRBJ2-7, with D unresolved. The V and J ends lost 2 bases and 3 bases respectively, with 8 bases between them. This CDR3 contains 13 residues. Germline CDR1 SGHTA, CDR2 FQGNSA.

The CDR3 DNA reads as TGTGCCATCAGTGAGTCAACTAGCGGGGGGTTAGAGCGGAAGACCCAGTACTTC. Translating it yields CAISESTSGGLERKTQYF. V is TRBV10-3 and J is TRBJ2-5; 12 nucleotides agree with TRBD2. The CDR3 has 18 residues. Germline values: CDR1 ENHRY, CDR2 SYGVKD. V was clipped by 0 bases and J by 6 bases; unmatched bases: 11.